The entry below gives a single TCR beta chain sequence along with its context. Original handling: From reference gene primer amplification, estimates of nucleated cell counts were derived. The protocol was immunoSEQ multiplex PCR, while the TCRdb copy is restricted to in-frame clones and leaves out a portion. V and J calls and clone size follow that table, whereas D and trimming were derived from the DNA. The sample consists of some 120,000 clones, 70% to 90% of them appearing once. The CDR3 sequence is 12 residues long. The germline V gene encodes CDR1 MNHEY and CDR2 SVGAGI. V was pared by 6 bases and J by 5 bases, with 3 bases of the junction left unmatched. The sample is drawn from a study of blood T cell repertoires in COVID-19. On the study more broadly: The origin of the acute and convalescent COVID-19 samples was the United States, Italy and Spain. PBMCs, B-cell-depleted T cells, or T cells provided the cDNA or gDNA that made up the material.

The chain uses TRBV6-5 and TRBJ1-2; 7 nucleotides match TRBD1. Sequencing was done on a sample of peripheral blood. The sequence was obtained from a human donor in a cohort sampled during active COVID-19. CDR3 residues: CASSPQGYGYTF. The CDR3 DNA is TGTGCCAGCAGCCCACAGGGGTATGGCTACACCTTC.